The T cell receptor beta chain described here comes from a study of blood T cell repertoires in COVID-19. The CDR3 is 14 residues long. V lost 5 bases, J lost 0 bases, and 8 bases lay in between. In germline, CDR1 is SGHTA, CDR2 FQGNSA. Measured with immunoSEQ multiplex PCR; TCRdb has only the in-frame clones, and not every one. Of some 180,000 clones in the sample, 83% were seen once. The chain joins TRBV7-2 to TRBJ1-3; D not certain. The source is a woman older than 75 with acute or convalescent COVID-19. What was sequenced was peripheral blood. The CDR3: CASSPPVSGNTIYF. The CDR3 DNA follows: TGTGCCAGCAGCCCCCCGGTCTCTGGAAACACCATATATTTT.